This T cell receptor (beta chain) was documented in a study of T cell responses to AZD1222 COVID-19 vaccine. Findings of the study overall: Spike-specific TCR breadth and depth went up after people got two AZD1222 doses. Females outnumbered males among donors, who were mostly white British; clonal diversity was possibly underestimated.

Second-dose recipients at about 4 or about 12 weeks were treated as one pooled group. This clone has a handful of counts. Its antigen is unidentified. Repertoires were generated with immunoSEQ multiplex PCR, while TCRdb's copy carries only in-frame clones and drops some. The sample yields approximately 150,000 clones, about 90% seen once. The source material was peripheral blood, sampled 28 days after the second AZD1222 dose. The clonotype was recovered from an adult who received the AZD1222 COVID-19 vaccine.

The CDR3 loop reads CASRTGSSYNEQFF. The DNA for the CDR3 is TGTGCCAGCCGAACCGGGAGCTCCTACAATGAGCAGTTCTTC. This chain uses TRBV5-8 with TRBJ2-1; D is perhaps TRBD2 (6 bases). Per germline, CDR1 SGHTS and CDR2 YDEGEE. The CDR3 loop spans 14 amino acids. The ends were cut back, 7 bases at V and 0 bases at J, with 11 bases in the middle.